This entry lists 19 T cell receptor beta chains sequenced from one sample in a study of neurological immune-mediated disorders. TCRdb processed the 5' RACE reads anew with MiXCR; each CDR3 protein has one entry. The sample lists tens of thousands of distinct CDR3 sequences; roughly an eighth were seen once. The sample taken for sequencing was PBMCs. Receptors were obtained from a woman aged 50 to 65 in good health.

This CDR3 reads CASSSGTGGRQPQHF. DNA of the CDR3: TGTGCCAGCAGCTCCGGGACAGGGGGCCGGCAGCCCCAGCATTTT. The chain has TRBV7-2 and TRBJ1-5, with 12 nucleotides matching TRBD1. CDR3 length: 15 residues. The V and J ends lost 4 bases and 7 bases, in that order; junction bases with no gene match: 5. The V gene's germline CDR1 is SGHTA and CDR2 FQGNSA.

This clonotype was counted ten times or more. V gene TRBV29-1 combines with J gene TRBJ2-1, with TRBD2 identical over 14 bases. CDR1 is SQVTM and CDR2 is ANQGSEA in the germline V gene. V shed 7 bases and J 10 bases; nucleotides not matched to a gene: 3. The CDR3 sequence is 12 residues long. The DNA of the CDR3 is TGCAGCGCCGGACTAGCGGGGGGCGAGCAGTTCTTC. Amino acid sequence: CSAGLAGGEQFF.

This clonotype was seen ten or more times. This rearrangement joins TRBV7-2 to TRBJ1-1; possibly TRBD1 for D (5 bases). Between the trimmed V and J ends, which lost 4 bases and 10 bases, there was a span of 19 bases. CDR1 SGHTA and CDR2 FQGNSA come from the germline V gene. The CDR3 totals 14 residues. The CDR3 DNA follows: TGTGCCAGCAGCTCACAGGCTGGTCCCGGGTTAGCTTTCTTT. Translating it yields CASSSQAGPGLAFF.

The table lists this clonotype with many counts. The chain has TRBV28 and TRBJ1-2; D unresolved. The CDR3 has 13 amino acids. CDR1 and CDR2 (germline): MDHEN, SYDVKM. V was shortened by 5 bases and J by 4 bases, with 11 bases between the two germline ends. The CDR3 is CASSPDTIYGYTF. Written as DNA, the CDR3 is TGTGCCAGCAGTCCCGACACCATCTATGGCTACACCTTC.

There are many counts of this clonotype. The V call is TRBV15, the J call TRBJ2-5, with a possible D match to TRBD2 (6 bases). The V gene's germline CDR1 is LNHNV and CDR2 YYDKDF (reference sequence). V dropped 0 bases and J dropped 5 bases, with 13 bases sitting between them. This CDR3 is 15 amino acids long. CDR3 sequence (DNA): TGTGCCACCAGCAGAGATCCGGGGAGGTCGGAGACCCAGTACTTC. Its protein product is CATSRDPGRSETQYF.

This clonotype has at least ten counts. The V and J genes are TRBV5-1 and TRBJ2-2; possible D gene TRBD2, 5 bases. V lost 5 bases to trimming and J lost 1 base, with 12 bases between them. The CDR3 length is 15 residues. CDR1 is SGHRS and CDR2 is YFSETQ in the germline V gene. Here the CDR3 DNA reads TGCGCCAGCAGAGAGGCTAGCCTGAACACCGGGGAGCTGTTTTTT. As protein: CASREASLNTGELFF.

This clonotype was recorded many times. V and J are TRBV7-2 and TRBJ2-2; D remains ambiguous. V lost 1 base and J 4 bases, leaving 7 bases between the germline ends. The germline V gene encodes CDR1 SGHTA and CDR2 FQGNSA. CDR3 size: 14 residues. The CDR3 is CASSLESATGELFF. The CDR3 DNA is TGTGCCAGCAGCTTAGAGAGCGCCACCGGGGAGCTGTTTTTT.

This clonotype was found many times. The chain links TRBV5-6 to TRBJ2-7; no reliable D call. The ends were cut back, 2 bases at V and 3 bases at J, with 15 bases in the middle. The CDR3 loop spans 15 amino acids. Germline V gene lookup returns CDR1 SGHDT and CDR2 YYEEEE. CDR3 in amino acids: CASSLSPRGDYEQYF. DNA for the CDR3: TGTGCCAGCAGCTTATCACCTCGAGGAGACTACGAGCAGTACTTC.

This clonotype came up many times. The V call is TRBV5-5, the J call TRBJ2-1, with TRBD1 as a possible D gene (6 bases). CDR1 and CDR2 from the germline V gene are SGHKS and YYEKEE (reference sequence). V lost 5 bases and J lost 6, with 15 bases in between. This CDR3 contains 14 residues. The CDR3 region is CASSRAGGSNEQFF. As DNA, the CDR3 is TGTGCCAGCAGTAGAGCTGGGGGCTCCAATGAGCAGTTCTTC.

This clonotype occurred many times. The rearrangement uses TRBV5-1 and TRBJ1-1, with 8 bases that match TRBD1. The CDR3 is 13 residues long. Per germline, CDR1 SGHRS and CDR2 YFSETQ. The V gene end was trimmed by 4 bases and the J gene end by 4 bases; junction bases not matched to a gene: 3. CDR3 region: CASSIDRGTEAFF. CDR3 DNA sequence: TGCGCCAGCAGCATCGACAGGGGCACTGAAGCTTTCTTT.

This clonotype came up many times. The genes are TRBV5-1 and TRBJ1-2; TRBD1 aligns across 8 bases. There are 15 residues in the CDR3. V shed 2 bases, J shed 6 bases, and the junction held 9 bases outside the gene matches. Germline loops: CDR1 SGHRS, CDR2 YFSETQ. The DNA for the CDR3 is TGCGCCAGCAGCTTACTATACACAGGGGGGGATGGCTACACCTTC. Translating gives CASSLLYTGGDGYTF.

This clonotype was found many times. The V and J genes are TRBV6-1 and TRBJ2-4; tentatively, D is TRBD1 or TRBD2 (5 bases each). Germline V gene data show CDR1 as MNHNS and CDR2 as SASEGT. V dropped 6 bases and J dropped 1 base, with 7 bases sitting between them. This CDR3 comprises 13 residues. The CDR3 coding sequence is TGTGCCAGCAGAGGGGAGGCCAAAAACATTCAGTACTTC. It codes for CASRGEAKNIQYF.

This clonotype was found many times. This chain uses TRBV18 with TRBJ1-1; a weak D match, TRBD1 (5 bases). V was pared by 3 bases and J by 6 bases, with 20 bases between. The CDR3 loop spans 16 amino acids. Germline CDR1 is KGHSH and CDR2 is LQKENI. CDR3 DNA sequence: TGTGCCAGCTCACCTAGGACCTCAGGGACGGGAGCTGAAGCTTTCTTT. It yields the protein CASSPRTSGTGAEAFF.

The gene calls are TRBV12-3 or TRBV12-4 and TRBJ2-3; TRBD2 matches 11 bases. J lost 0 bases, V lost 4 bases, and 9 bases had no gene match. The CDR3 is made up of 18 amino acids. For the CDR3, the DNA is TGTGCCAGCAGTTCCGGACTAGCGGGCCTCACTAGCACAGATACGCAGTATTTT. It yields the protein CASSSGLAGLTSTDTQYF.

Points on this clonotype: Relative to the germline gene, one junction end is altered; a read error may explain this. The J gene is TRBJ1-4, the V gene TRBV4-2, with TRBD1 as a possible D gene (5 bases). From germline, CDR1 is LGHNA and CDR2 YNFKEQ. The CDR3 totals 18 residues. Here the CDR3 reads CVSSQPRKGVATNEKLFF. In nucleotides, the CDR3 is TGTGTCAGCAGCCAACCGAGGAAAGGGGTGGCGACTAATGAAAAACTGTTTTTT.

This clonotype was recorded at least ten times. The rearrangement joins TRBV2 to TRBJ2-2, with 13 bases fitting TRBD2. The CDR3 loop spans 17 amino acids. Germline-derived CDR1 and CDR2 are SNHLY and FYNNEI. Trimming cost V 6 bases and J 6 bases; bases outside gene matches: 10. The CDR3 bases are TGTGCCAGCAGCGCGGGACTAGCGGGAAGTTTTTCCGGGGAGCTGTTTTTT. As protein: CASSAGLAGSFSGELFF.

This clonotype was seen many times. CDR3 region: CASSRAGPQETQYF. In nucleotides, the CDR3 is TGTGCCAGCAGCCGGGCCGGGCCTCAAGAGACCCAGTACTTC. This chain links TRBV5-5 with TRBJ2-5; D remains unclear. The CDR3 totals 14 residues. Germline values: CDR1 SGHKS, CDR2 YYEKEE (reference sequence). Trimming took off 4 bases at V and 2 bases at J, with 12 bases between the two ends.

This clonotype was detected many times. The V gene is TRBV10-3, the J gene TRBJ1-2, with a possible D match to TRBD1 (6 bases). The CDR3 has 16 amino acids. Germline assignment: CDR1 ENHRY and CDR2 SYGVKD. Trimming left V 4 bases short and J 7 bases short, with 22 bases between. DNA for the CDR3: TGTGCCATCAGTGCGCCCAAAGGGGGAACCCCTGCTGGCTACACCTTC. It is translated as CAISAPKGGTPAGYTF.

V is TRBV7-2 and J is TRBJ2-5; D is ambiguous. CDR1 and CDR2 (germline): SGHTA, FQGNSA. Between the trimmed V and J ends, which lost 4 bases and 2 bases, there was a span of 14 bases. CDR3 length: 15 residues. CDR3 DNA: TGTGCCAGCAGCTCCCGTCTTCTAGAGCAAGAGACCCAGTACTTC. Translated, it gives CASSSRLLEQETQYF.